This T cell receptor beta chain stems from a study of T-cell memory formation after mild COVID-19. Overall study context: In these data, TCR clusters were largely donor specific.

TCRdb reprocessed the 5' RACE reads via MiXCR and lists one record per CDR3 protein. The top ten clones hold approximately 20% of a sample with approximately 350,000 distinct CDR3 sequences, over 13% of them seen once. V was cut by 6 bases and J by 2 bases, with 9 bases left in between. The germline gives CDR1 LNHDA, CDR2 SQIVND (reference sequence). This CDR3 comprises 13 residues. This clonotype was counted only a few times. Its target is unknown. Study results and limitations: CD4/CD8 balance held among clones contracting day 15 to 85, and later expanders leaned CD4+. Most CD4+ clones that shrank were in CM and EM, while CD8+ ones turned up in EMRA. Pre-infection memory showed some responding clones, and this suggested that cross-reactive memory joined.

The sample was PBMCs or a T cell subset sorted from them (not recorded which). The chain employs TRBV19 and TRBJ2-3, with D hard to call. The clonotype was recovered from a man aged 18 to 35 who had mild COVID-19 (a few samples of this study predate the infection). Cell type and time point are not known. The CDR3 loop is CASSQTYTDTQYF. The CDR3, as DNA: TGTGCCAGTAGCCAGACCTACACAGATACGCAGTATTTT.